This TCR beta chain emerged from a study of neurological immune-mediated disorders. The sorted libraries were made from about 910,000 CD4+ or CD8+ T cells. Over 200 million TCR-beta sequences, together covering 15-18 subjects, were produced by every individual sequencing run that was carried out. TCRdb reanalysed the 5' RACE reads using MiXCR and keeps one entry per CDR3 protein. The sample records about 14,000 distinct CDR3 sequences, about 13% being singletons. Overall study findings and caveats: None of the CDR3 amino acid sequences of expanded clones were shared across subjects, and this suggested private repertoires in all groups. The most TCR clonal expansion was seen in HTLV-1-associated myelopathy, and the least was seen in multiple sclerosis, which fell below healthy controls.

The sample holds a few counts of this clonotype. What it binds is not known. Trimming shortened V by 5 bases and J by 1 base, and 7 bases separated the two germline ends. Germline V gives CDR1 LNHDA, CDR2 SQIVND (reference sequence). This CDR3 has 13 amino acids. Specimen: CD8+ T cells from blood. The chain couples TRBV19 to TRBJ2-3; D is perhaps TRBD1 (5 bases). The source is a female donor with HTLV-1-associated myelopathy (HAM/TSP). The CDR3 reads CASSGARTDTQYF. The CDR3 region has the DNA TGTGCCAGTAGTGGGGCCCGCACAGATACGCAGTATTTT.